These T cell receptor beta chains were read from a single sample in a study of shared clonotypes between healthy human individuals. Produced via immunoSEQ multiplex PCR; TCRdb's table is partial and in-frame only. The sample has hundreds of thousands of clones, over 65% seen once. Sequencing used memory CD4+ T cells sorted from blood. All receptors derive from a woman aged 30 to 39 in good health. CDR3s include the opening cysteine and the closing phenylalanine or tryptophan. A D gene is named only where the DNA matches it firmly. Not every row has a clone size; where given, it reads once, few, many or a size class.

clone_size	j_call	v_call	d_call	cdr3_nt	cdr3_aa
.	TRBJ2-5	TRBV27	.	TGTGCCAGCAGTTTTAGCCAGGGGTTACAAGAGACCCAGTACTTC	CASSFSQGLQETQYF
.	TRBJ1-1	TRBV6-1	.	TGTGCCAGCAGTGAAAGGGGGGACACTGAAGCTTTCTTT	CASSERGDTEAFF
.	TRBJ1-1	TRBV28	.	TGTGCCAGCTCGAGGGGATTGAGCACTGAAGCTTTCTTT	CASSRGLSTEAFF
many	TRBJ2-1	TRBV7-2	.	TGTGCCAGCAGCGATCGGACCAAGCTCAATGAGCAGTTCTTC	CASSDRTKLNEQFF
.	TRBJ2-3	TRBV14	.	TGTGCCAGCAGCCTCTCCCATAGCACAGATACGCAGTATTTT	CASSLSHSTDTQYF
.	TRBJ1-5	TRBV18	.	TGTGCCAGCTCACTTGGTAGCAATCAGCCCCAGCATTTT	CASSLGSNQPQHF
.	TRBJ1-1	TRBV27	.	TGTGCCAGCAGTTCCCCCACACAGAACACTGAAGCTTTCTTT	CASSSPTQNTEAFF
.	TRBJ2-2	TRBV28	.	TGTGCCAGCAGTCACTTCGGGGGGCTCAATTCCGGGGAGCTGTTTTTT	CASSHFGGLNSGELFF
.	TRBJ2-7	TRBV19	.	TGTGCCAGTAGTAACCCGGGTTACTCCTACGAGCAGTACTTC	CASSNPGYSYEQYF
.	TRBJ2-1	TRBV19	.	TGTGCCAGTAACTTCGGCCGCCCCGTTAATCCGGACAATGAGCAGTTCTTC	CASNFGRPVNPDNEQFF
.	TRBJ2-3	TRBV28	.	TGTGCCAGCAAGGGTAGCACAGATACGCAGTATTTT	CASKGSTDTQYF
once	TRBJ1-2	TRBV28	TRBD1	TGTGCCAGCAGTCCCTCGGACAGGGGGTGGGGCTACACCTTC	CASSPSDRGWGYTF
.	TRBJ1-4	TRBV5-1	TRBD1	TGCGCCAGCAGCCAGGGACAGGGTGGTGAAAAACTGTTTTTT	CASSQGQGGEKLFF
.	TRBJ2-3	TRBV19	.	TGTGCCAGTAGTATAGCCCCCCCCGATACGCAGTATTTT	CASSIAPPDTQYF
.	TRBJ1-2	TRBV10-1	.	TGCGCCAGCAGTCCCTCCGGGAGGGCTTCGACCTTC	CASSPSGRASTF
.	TRBJ1-3	TRBV5-4	TRBD1	TGTGCCAGCAGCGGCCCCCGGACAGGGGGAAACACCATATATTTT	CASSGPRTGGNTIYF
.	TRBJ1-1	TRBV29-1	TRBD1	TGCAGCGGAGGACAGGGGGCGCAGAACACTGAAGCTTTCTTT	CSGGQGAQNTEAFF
.	TRBJ2-2	TRBV19	TRBD1	TGTGCCAGTAGGACGATCGGGACAGGGGCTACCGGGGAGCTGTTTTTT	CASRTIGTGATGELFF
.	TRBJ2-3	TRBV1	.	TGCACCAGCAGCCATTGTCCTCCGGACAGGGGAACAGATACGCAGTATTTT	CTSSHCPPDRGTDTQYF
.	TRBJ2-2	TRBV7-2	.	TGTGCCAGCAGCTTAGGGGGGCGGATCCGCGCGAACACCGGGGAGCTGTTTTTT	CASSLGGRIRANTGELFF
many	TRBJ2-7	TRBV28	TRBD2	TGTGCCAGCAGTTTGGCCCCACTAGCGGGAGGCCCCTACGAGCAGTACTTC	CASSLAPLAGGPYEQYF
.	TRBJ1-4	TRBV28	.	TGTGCCAGCAGTTCGATCTCCGGGGCCGATAATAATGAAAAACTGTTTTTT	CASSSISGADNNEKLFF
.	TRBJ2-7	TRBV15	.	TGTGCCACCAGCAGAGAAGACGTAGGGGGAGACTACGAGCAGTACTTC	CATSREDVGGDYEQYF
.	TRBJ2-7	TRBV25-1	.	TGTGCCAGCAGTGTAACCCGACAGACCTACGAGCAGTACTTC	CASSVTRQTYEQYF
.	TRBJ2-7	TRBV5-1	.	TGCGCCAGCAGCCCACCTAGGCAGCGGTCCTCCTACGAGCAGTACTTC	CASSPPRQRSSYEQYF
.	TRBJ1-4	TRBV11-2	TRBD1	TGTGCCAGCAGCTCCCGACAGGGTGGCGAAAAACTGTTTTTT	CASSSRQGGEKLFF
.	TRBJ2-3	TRBV5-4	TRBD1	TGTGCCAGCAGGGGGGACAGTTGGTCCGATACGCAGTATTTT	CASRGDSWSDTQYF